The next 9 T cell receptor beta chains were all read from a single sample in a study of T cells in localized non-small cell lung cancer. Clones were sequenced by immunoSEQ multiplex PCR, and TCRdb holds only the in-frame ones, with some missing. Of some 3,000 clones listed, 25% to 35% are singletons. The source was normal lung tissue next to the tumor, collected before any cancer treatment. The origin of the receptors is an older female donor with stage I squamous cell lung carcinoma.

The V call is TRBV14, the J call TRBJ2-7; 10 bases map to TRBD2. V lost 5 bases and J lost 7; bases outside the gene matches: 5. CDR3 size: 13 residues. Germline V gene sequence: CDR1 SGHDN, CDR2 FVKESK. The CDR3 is CASSEREGSEQYF. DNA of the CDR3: TGTGCCAGCAGCGAGCGGGAGGGTTCGGAGCAGTACTTC.

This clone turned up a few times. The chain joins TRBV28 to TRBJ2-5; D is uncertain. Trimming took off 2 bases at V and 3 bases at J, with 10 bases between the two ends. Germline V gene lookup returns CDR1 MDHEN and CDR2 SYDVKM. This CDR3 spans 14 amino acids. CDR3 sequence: CASSLAGVKETQYF. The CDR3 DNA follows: TGTGCCAGCAGTTTAGCTGGCGTGAAAGAGACCCAGTACTTC.

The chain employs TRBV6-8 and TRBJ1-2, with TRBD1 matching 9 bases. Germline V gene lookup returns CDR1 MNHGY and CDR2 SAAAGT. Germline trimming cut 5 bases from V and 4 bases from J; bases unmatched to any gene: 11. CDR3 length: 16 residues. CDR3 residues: CASSGFPGQGFYGYTF. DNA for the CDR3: TGTGCCAGCAGTGGGTTCCCGGGACAGGGCTTCTATGGCTACACCTTC.

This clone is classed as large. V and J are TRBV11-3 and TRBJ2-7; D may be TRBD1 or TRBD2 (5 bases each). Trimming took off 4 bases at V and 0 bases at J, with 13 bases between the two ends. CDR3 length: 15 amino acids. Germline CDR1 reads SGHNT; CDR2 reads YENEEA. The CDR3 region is CASSSFEGRSYEQYF. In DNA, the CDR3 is TGTGCCAGCAGCTCTTTTGAGGGGCGCTCCTACGAGCAGTACTTC.

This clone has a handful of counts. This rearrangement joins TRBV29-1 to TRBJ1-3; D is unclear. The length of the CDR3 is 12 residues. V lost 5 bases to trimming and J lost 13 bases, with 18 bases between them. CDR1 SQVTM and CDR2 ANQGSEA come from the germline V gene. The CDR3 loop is CSVFPTTPTIYF. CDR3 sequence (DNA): TGCAGCGTTTTCCCGACAACTCCCACGATATATTTT.

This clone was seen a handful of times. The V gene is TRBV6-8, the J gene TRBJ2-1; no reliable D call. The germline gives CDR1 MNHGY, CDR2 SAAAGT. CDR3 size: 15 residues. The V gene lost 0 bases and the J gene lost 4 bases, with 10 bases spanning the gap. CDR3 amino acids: CASSYSDGLYNEQFF. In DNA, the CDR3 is TGTGCCAGCAGTTACTCCGACGGGTTGTACAATGAGCAGTTCTTC.

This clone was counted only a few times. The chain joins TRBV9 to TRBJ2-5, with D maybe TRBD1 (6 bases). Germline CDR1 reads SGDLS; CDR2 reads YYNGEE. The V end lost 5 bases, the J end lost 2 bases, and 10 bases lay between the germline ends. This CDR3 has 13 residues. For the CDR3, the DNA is TGTGCCAGCAGGAGGACAGAACAAGAGACCCAGTACTTC. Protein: CASRRTEQETQYF.

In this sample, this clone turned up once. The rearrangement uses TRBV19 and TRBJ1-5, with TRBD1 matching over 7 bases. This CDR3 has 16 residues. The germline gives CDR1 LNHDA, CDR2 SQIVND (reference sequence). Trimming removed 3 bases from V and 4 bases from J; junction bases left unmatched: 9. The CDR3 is CASSISRQGNNQPQHF. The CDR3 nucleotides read TGTGCCAGTAGTATTAGTAGACAGGGAAATAATCAGCCCCAGCATTTT.

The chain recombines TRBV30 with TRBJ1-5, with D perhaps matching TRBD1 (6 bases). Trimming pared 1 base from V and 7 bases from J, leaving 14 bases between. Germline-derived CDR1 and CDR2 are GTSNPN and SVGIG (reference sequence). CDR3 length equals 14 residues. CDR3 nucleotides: TGTGCCTGGAGTGAGTCAGGGGTCGGCCAGCCCCAGCATTTT. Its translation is CAWSESGVGQPQHF.